Listed here are 23 T cell receptor beta chains from one sample, sequenced in a study of control samples from healthy donors and cancer patients. Here immunoSEQ multiplex PCR was the method, and the copy in TCRdb shows in-frame clones only, minus some. The sample holds tens of thousands of clones; roughly 91% are singletons and the top ten take 4.5% to 7%. The sample consisted of blood. The receptors stem from a man aged 50 to 60 in good health.

J is TRBJ1-2 and V is TRBV9; no clear D gene. The CDR3 totals 15 residues. Germline V CDR1 and CDR2: SGDLS, YYNGEE. Trimming took 0 bases from V and 4 from J, leaving 13 bases between them. The chain's CDR3 is CASSVGQRGTYGYTF. The CDR3 bases are TGTGCCAGCAGCGTAGGTCAGCGTGGCACCTATGGCTACACCTTC. Full variable domain (remainder filled in from reference TRBV9 and TRBJ1-2): DSGVTQTPKHLITATGQRVTLRCSPRSGDLSVYWYQQSLDQGLQFLIQYYNGEERAKGNILERFSAQQFPDLHSELNLSSLELGDSALYFCASSVGQRGTYGYTFGSGTRLTVV.

This chain joins TRBV2 and TRBJ2-7, with D possibly being TRBD1 or TRBD2 (6 bases each). Germline CDR1 is SNHLY and CDR2 is FYNNEI. CDR3 length: 12 residues. V was clipped by 6 bases and J by 3 bases, with 9 bases between them. The CDR3 coding sequence is TGTGCCAGCAGAGGGGGGATCTACGAGCAGTACTTC. This sequence encodes CASRGGIYEQYF.

J is TRBJ2-1 and V is TRBV7-9; maybe TRBD2 (6 bases). This CDR3 spans 16 amino acids. CDR1 is SEHNR, CDR2 FQNEAQ, per germline (reference sequence). The V gene lost 1 base and the J gene lost 6 bases, with 16 bases spanning the gap. CDR3 in DNA: TGTGCCAGCAGCTTAGTACCAGCGGGTTTCCTCAATGAGCAGTTCTTC. It is translated as CASSLVPAGFLNEQFF.

This sequence joins TRBV19 and TRBJ1-4; D perhaps matches TRBD1 (6 bases). The CDR3 covers 14 residues. Germline CDR1 is LNHDA and CDR2 is SQIVND (reference sequence). Trimming left V 4 bases short and J 7 bases short, with 13 bases between. This chain's CDR3 is CASSRGGSGEKLFF. The DNA of the CDR3 is TGTGCCAGTAGTAGGGGGGGCTCTGGTGAAAAACTGTTTTTT.

V and J are TRBV6-1 and TRBJ2-7; D is uncertain. CDR1 and CDR2 from the germline V gene are MNHNS and SASEGT. This CDR3 region has 12 residues. The V gene lost 2 bases and the J gene lost 0 bases, with 2 bases spanning the gap. The CDR3: CASSEHSYEQYF. The CDR3 nucleotides are TGTGCCAGCAGTGAACACTCCTACGAGCAGTACTTC.

This chain joins TRBV5-1 and TRBJ1-1, with a possible D match to TRBD1 (6 bases). The germline V gene encodes CDR1 SGHRS and CDR2 YFSETQ. The CDR3 contains 16 residues. With 4 bases removed from V and 0 bases from J, the gap between germline ends came to 16 bases. CDR3: CASSRIQGLMNTEAFF. The CDR3 DNA reads TGCGCCAGCAGCCGTATTCAGGGGCTTATGAACACTGAAGCTTTCTTT.

V gene TRBV7-6 combines with J gene TRBJ2-1; 11 bases are shared with TRBD2. V shed 6 bases, J shed 2 bases, and the junction held 0 bases outside the gene matches. The CDR3 consists of 14 residues. Germline V gives CDR1 SGHVS, CDR2 FNYEAQ. The CDR3: CASSSGGAYNEQFF. The CDR3 nucleotides are TGTGCCAGCAGTAGCGGGGGGGCCTACAATGAGCAGTTCTTC.

The chain couples TRBV12-3 or TRBV12-4 to TRBJ1-1; D gene uncertain. The CDR3 is 11 amino acids. The V gene lost 10 bases and the J gene lost 5 bases, with 11 bases spanning the gap. The CDR3 DNA reads as TGTGCCACGTCTCCGGGAACTGAAGCTTTCTTT. Its translation is CATSPGTEAFF.

The rearrangement links TRBV2 to TRBJ2-5; 9 nucleotides line up with TRBD2. Unmatched junction bases numbered 9, after V lost 8 bases and J lost 5 bases. From germline, CDR1 is SNHLY and CDR2 FYNNEI. The CDR3 loop spans 14 amino acids. Here the CDR3 DNA reads TGTGCCAGCTCTCTAGCGGGGATGAGGGAGACCCAGTACTTC. Translation: CASSLAGMRETQYF.

The V gene is TRBV12-3 or TRBV12-4, the J gene TRBJ2-7; D unclear. The CDR3 length is 12 residues. The germline V and J ends were trimmed by 7 bases and 2 bases, with 9 bases remaining between them. The CDR3 here is CASKGIPYEQYF. The CDR3 bases are TGTGCCAGCAAGGGAATCCCCTACGAGCAGTACTTC.

The V gene is TRBV7-8, the J gene TRBJ1-5, with a possible D match to TRBD1 (6 bases). The CDR3 runs 16 residues. V was cut by 5 bases and J by 3 bases, with 17 bases left in between. Per the germline V gene, CDR1 is SGHVS and CDR2 is FQNEAQ. CDR3 coding DNA: TGTGCCAGCAGCCCCCGGTTGGGGGGCCTCAATCAGCCCCAGCATTTT. Protein: CASSPRLGGLNQPQHF.

The CDR3, as DNA: TGTGCCAGTAGTAGGGGAGCGGCTCGTCAAGGAGGGGAGCTGTTTTTT. This codes for CASSRGAARQGGELFF. V usage is TRBV19 and J usage is TRBJ2-2; perhaps TRBD2 as D (5 bases). CDR3 length: 16 amino acids. The V gene's germline CDR1 is LNHDA and CDR2 SQIVND (reference sequence). Trimming took 4 bases from V and 8 from J, leaving 20 bases between them. The complete variable domain, with remaining parts taken from reference TRBV19 and TRBJ2-2, reads DGGITQSPKYLFRKEGQNVTLSCEQNLNHDAMYWYRQDPGQGLRLIYYSQIVNDFQKGDIAEGYSVSREKKESFPLTVTSAQKNPTAFYLCASSRGAARQGGELFFGEGSRLTVL.

This CDR3 is CASSLEGGRHYGYTF. CDR3 DNA sequence: TGCGCCAGCAGCTTGGAGGGAGGGAGGCACTATGGCTACACCTTC. The rearrangement uses TRBV5-1 and TRBJ1-2; no clear D. The CDR3 extends over 15 amino acids. Germline assignment: CDR1 SGHRS and CDR2 YFSETQ. Trimming cost V 0 bases and J 3 bases, with 12 bases left between them. The whole variable domain, filled in from reference TRBV5-1 and TRBJ1-2, reads KAGVTQTPRYLIKTRGQQVTLSCSPISGHRSVSWYQQTPGQGLQFLFEYFSETQRNKGNFPGRFSGRQFSNSRSEMNVSTLELGDSALYLCASSLEGGRHYGYTFGSGTRLTVV.

In regard to this clone: The junction departs from the called germline gene at one end, perhaps through a read error. The chain joins TRBV7-9 to TRBJ1-1, with D hard to call. CDR3 size: 12 residues. Germline assignment: CDR1 SEHNR and CDR2 FQNEAQ (reference sequence). The DNA for the CDR3 is TGTGCCAGCAGCTTATATGGTACTGGAGCTTTCTTT. This sequence encodes CASSLYGTGAFF.

This chain joins TRBV28 and TRBJ2-5; 7 bases match TRBD1. CDR1 is MDHEN and CDR2 is SYDVKM in the germline V gene. With V trimmed by 6 bases and J by 1 base, 8 bases remained unmatched. The CDR3 is made up of 15 amino acids. In DNA, the CDR3 is TGTGCCAGCAGCCGGATAGGGACAGCCCAAGAGACCCAGTACTTC. Amino acid sequence: CASSRIGTAQETQYF.

This clone was picked up a small number of times. The chain is built from TRBV30 and TRBJ1-4, with TRBD1 as a possible D gene (5 bases). The CDR3 sequence is 13 residues long. Per germline, CDR1 GTSNPN and CDR2 SVGIG (reference sequence). V shed 0 bases and J shed 8 bases, with 10 bases lying between them. CDR3 sequence: CAWSVPGREKLFF. CDR3 DNA: TGTGCCTGGAGTGTACCAGGGAGAGAAAAACTGTTTTTT.

The J gene is TRBJ2-1, the V gene TRBV6-6, with 11 bases lining up with TRBD2. The ends lost 2 bases at V and 9 bases at J; junction bases unmatched: 9. The germline V gene has CDR1 MNHNY and CDR2 SVGAGI (reference sequence). CDR3 size: 16 residues. Written as DNA, the CDR3 is TGTGCCAGCAGTTACAACGTAGCGGGGGGGCCTGGTGAGCAGTTCTTC. This gives the protein CASSYNVAGGPGEQFF.

The chain employs TRBV15 and TRBJ1-2; D gene unclear. Germline lookup yields CDR1 LNHNV and CDR2 YYDKDF (reference sequence). The CDR3 length is 14 residues. Trimming took off 3 bases at V and 9 bases at J, with 17 bases between the two ends. In DNA, the CDR3 is TGTGCCACCAGCAGTCCCAATCGGATCCAAAGCTACACCTTC. It is translated as CATSSPNRIQSYTF. The entire variable domain, with the rest obtained from reference TRBV15 and TRBJ1-2, is as follows: DAMVIQNPRYQVTQFGKPVTLSCSQTLNHNVMYWYQQKSSQAPKLLFHYYDKDFNNEADTPDNFQSRRPNTSFCFLDIRSPGLGDTAMYLCATSSPNRIQSYTFGSGTRLTVV.

The genes are TRBV9 and TRBJ1-1; 7 nucleotides line up with TRBD1. Unmatched junction bases numbered 13, after V lost 3 bases and J lost 5 bases. Looked up from germline, CDR1 is SGDLS and CDR2 is YYNGEE. The CDR3 length is 16 residues. The CDR3 region is CASSEGSYRGRTEAFF. As DNA, the CDR3 is TGTGCCAGCAGCGAGGGCTCTTACAGGGGAAGGACTGAAGCTTTCTTT.

V gene TRBV7-9 combines with J gene TRBJ1-5; 9 nucleotides match TRBD1. V lost 5 bases, J lost 8 bases, and 7 bases stayed unmatched. From germline, CDR1 is SEHNR and CDR2 FQNEAQ (reference sequence). The CDR3 has 14 residues. The CDR3 spells CASSPWDRDEPQHF. As DNA, the CDR3 is TGTGCCAGCAGCCCTTGGGACAGGGATGAGCCCCAGCATTTT.

The chain is built from TRBV3-1 (or the pseudogene TRBV3-2) and TRBJ1-2; TRBD1 matches at 7 bases. Trimming removed 5 bases from V and 7 bases from J; junction bases left unmatched: 7. The CDR3 sequence is 13 residues long. CDR1 is LGHDT and CDR2 is YNNKEL in the germline V gene (reference sequence). The CDR3: CASSSHRGGGYTF. The CDR3 DNA reads as TGTGCCAGCAGCTCCCACAGGGGTGGTGGCTACACCTTC.

Details on this clone: The germline gene is not matched at one end of the junction; a read error may be the cause. This chain links TRBV7-9 with TRBJ2-3, with a tentative D call TRBD2 (5 bases). Germline loops: CDR1 SEHNR, CDR2 FQNEAQ (reference sequence). This CDR3 region has 15 residues. CDR3 in amino acids: CASSLVGPSRDTQYF. CDR3 in DNA: TGTGCCAGCAGCTTAGTGGGTCCTAGCAGAGATACGCAGTATTTT.

The chain recombines TRBV15 with TRBJ2-7; D remains unclear. This CDR3 is 13 amino acids long. V gave up 4 bases and J gave up 3 bases, with 10 bases separating them. CDR1 is LNHNV, CDR2 YYDKDF, per germline (reference sequence). The CDR3 sequence: CATSTGRFYEQYF. In DNA, the CDR3 is TGTGCCACCAGCACTGGCAGGTTCTACGAGCAGTACTTC.